A selection of T cell receptor beta chains follows, all from one sample in a study of cytomegalovirus exposure and HLA in healthy donors. Sequenced by immunoSEQ multiplex PCR; TCRdb stores in-frame clones only, minus some. The data hold some 290,000 clones, with 70% to 90% observed a single time. The sequenced sample consisted of PBMCs. The receptors shown here come from a man aged 30 to 45 in good health and CMV-seronegative. CDR3s include the opening cysteine and the closing phenylalanine or tryptophan. The order of the fields is CDR3 DNA, CDR3 protein, V gene, J gene, D gene, clone size. The D gene is left open where the match is weak. Not all rows give a size; the values are once, few, many and, for expanded clones, a class.

TGTGCCAGCAGTAAAACAGGGCGCAGGCAGCCCCAGCATTTT	CASSKTGRRQPQHF	TRBV2	TRBJ1-5	NA	NA
TGCGCCAGCAGCACAACCACAGGGTTGGAGACCCAGTACTTC	CASSTTTGLETQYF	TRBV5-1	TRBJ2-5	NA	once
TGTGCCAGCAGTGATCCAGGACAGGGGCATTCACCCCTCCACTTT	CASSDPGQGHSPLHF	TRBV6-1	TRBJ1-6	TRBD1	few
TGTGCCAGCAGCTTAGAAAGTAGCGGGGGGTTTAATGAGCAGTTCTTC	CASSLESSGGFNEQFF	TRBV11-3	TRBJ2-1	TRBD2	NA
TGTGCCAGCAGCTTGAGCCCATATAGCAATCAGCCCCAGCATTTT	CASSLSPYSNQPQHF	TRBV5-6	TRBJ1-5	NA	NA
TGCAGCGCCAAGACTAGCGGGGGGGCGGAGACCCAGTACTTC	CSAKTSGGAETQYF	TRBV29-1	TRBJ2-5	TRBD2	NA
TGTGCCAGCAGCTTCCGGACAGGGAACTATGGCTACACCTTC	CASSFRTGNYGYTF	TRBV9	TRBJ1-2	TRBD1	NA
TGTGCCAGCAGTGAAGCGCGGGCAGATACGCAGTATTTT	CASSEARADTQYF	TRBV2	TRBJ2-3	NA	NA
TGTGCCAGCAGCTTACGAACGGGGTCGCCTAACGAGCAGTACTTC	CASSLRTGSPNEQYF	TRBV13	TRBJ2-7	NA	NA
TGTGCCAGCAGCTTGATTTCTAGCTCTGGAAACACCATATATTTT	CASSLISSSGNTIYF	TRBV5-4	TRBJ1-3	NA	NA
TGTGCCAGCAGTCCCCGCGGGCGGGGTGAAAAACTGTTTTTT	CASSPRGRGEKLFF	TRBV6-5	TRBJ1-4	NA	NA
TGTGCCAGCAGTTCCGGGACAGGGGATACTGAAGCTTTCTTT	CASSSGTGDTEAFF	TRBV6-5	TRBJ1-1	TRBD1	NA
TGTGCCATCAGTGGTCAGACAGGGGGTGCCGCGAAGCAGTACTTC	CAISGQTGGAAKQYF	TRBV10-3	TRBJ2-7	TRBD1	NA
TGTGCCAGCAGCTTTAGAGGAGCCACCGGGGAGCTGTTTTTT	CASSFRGATGELFF	TRBV7-2	TRBJ2-2	NA	NA
TGTGCCAGCAGTGTTCGGCAGGGGGCCGGCAATCAGCCCCAGCATTTT	CASSVRQGAGNQPQHF	TRBV2	TRBJ1-5	TRBD1	NA
TGTGCCAGCAGCTTTGTCTTGGGACAGGGAAACGGGGAGCTGTTTTTT	CASSFVLGQGNGELFF	TRBV7-9	TRBJ2-2	TRBD1	NA
TGTGCTAGTACCCAGGGGCCGAACACTGAAGCTTTCTTT	CASTQGPNTEAFF	TRBV12-5	TRBJ1-1	NA	NA
TGCGCCAGCAGCCAAGATCTACCAGGGGGTAGTTACACCGGGGAGCTGTTTTTT	CASSQDLPGGSYTGELFF	TRBV4-3	TRBJ2-2	TRBD1	once
TGTGCCTGGAGTGCTCCCCCCGGTACTGAAGCTTTCTTT	CAWSAPPGTEAFF	TRBV30	TRBJ1-1	NA	NA
TGTGCCACGCGGCCCGGGACAGGGGGCCAGAGCTCCTACGAGCAGTACTTC	CATRPGTGGQSSYEQYF	TRBV10-3	TRBJ2-7	TRBD1	NA
TGTGCCAGCAGCCTAATACAGGGAGTAAGTTATGGCTACACCTTC	CASSLIQGVSYGYTF	TRBV16	TRBJ1-2	NA	NA
TGTGCCTGGATATTCGAGGGTTTGGGCACTGAAGCTTTCTTT	CAWIFEGLGTEAFF	TRBV30	TRBJ1-1	NA	few
TGTGCCAGCAGCTTAGCGGGAACAGGCGAAGCTTTCTTT	CASSLAGTGEAFF	TRBV7-9	TRBJ1-1	NA	NA
TGTGCCAGCAGCTTTAGCGGGGGGAACACCGGGGAGCTGTTTTTT	CASSFSGGNTGELFF	TRBV7-6	TRBJ2-2	TRBD2	NA
TGTGCCAGCAGCGTAGTCCGAGGACTCCAAGAGACCCAGTACTTC	CASSVVRGLQETQYF	TRBV9	TRBJ2-5	NA	NA
TGTGCCAGCAGTGAACAGGGGAATCGCGGCTACACCTTC	CASSEQGNRGYTF	TRBV27	TRBJ1-2	TRBD1	NA
TGTGCCAGCAGTGACACGGGTGGCTACACCTTC	CASSDTGGYTF	TRBV6-1	TRBJ1-2	NA	once
TGTGCCAGCAGTCCAGTCGGGGTTTCTGAAGCTTTCTTT	CASSPVGVSEAFF	TRBV28	TRBJ1-1	NA	NA
TGCGCCAGCAGCTTGCAGATTACCGGGGAGCTGTTTTTT	CASSLQITGELFF	TRBV5-1	TRBJ2-2	NA	NA
TGCGCCACACTAGCAAACTCGAACACCGGGGAGCTGTTTTTT	CATLANSNTGELFF	TRBV4-1	TRBJ2-2	NA	NA
TGTGCCAGCAGCTTAGATCGGGGGGGGGAATCCCAAGAGACCCAGTACTTC	CASSLDRGGESQETQYF	TRBV7-6	TRBJ2-5	TRBD2	NA
TGCGCCAGCAGCCAAGAATACGGGGGGGCCAATGAGCAGTTCTTC	CASSQEYGGANEQFF	TRBV4-3	TRBJ2-1	TRBD2	NA
TGTGCTAGTGGTTTAAGGCTAGCGGGGAACACCGGGGAGCTGTTTTTT	CASGLRLAGNTGELFF	TRBV12-5	TRBJ2-2	TRBD2	NA
TGTGCCAGCAGCTTACCCCGGGGGTCTAGCACAGATACGCAGTATTTT	CASSLPRGSSTDTQYF	TRBV7-2	TRBJ2-3	NA	NA
TGTGCCAGCAGTAACGGGGGATTTAACTATGGCTACACCTTC	CASSNGGFNYGYTF	TRBV7-9	TRBJ1-2	NA	NA
TGTGCCTGGAGTGTAGGGGGAGTTCGGAATCAGCCCCAGCATTTT	CAWSVGGVRNQPQHF	TRBV30	TRBJ1-5	NA	NA
TGTGCCAGTACCGATAACGCGCGGGGGAGGGGAAGCAATCAGCCCCAGCATTTT	CASTDNARGRGSNQPQHF	TRBV19	TRBJ1-5	NA	NA
TGTGCCAGCAGCTCTGCGGGTTTGGCCTACAATGAGCAGTTCTTC	CASSSAGLAYNEQFF	TRBV5-4	TRBJ2-1	NA	few
TGTGCCAGCAGCTCAGCACCCGGGACTAGCGGGTACAATGAGCAGTTCTTC	CASSSAPGTSGYNEQFF	TRBV25-1	TRBJ2-1	TRBD2	NA
TGTGCCAGCAGTGAAGCAGGGACAGGGTCTTCTGAAGCTTTCTTT	CASSEAGTGSSEAFF	TRBV6-1	TRBJ1-1	TRBD1	NA
TGTGCCAGCAGCTTTTCCGCAGGGGGGAATTCACCCCTCCACTTT	CASSFSAGGNSPLHF	TRBV5-8	TRBJ1-6	TRBD1	NA
TGTGCCTGCGGGGTGCAGGGGGCTTTCGAGCAGTACTTC	CACGVQGAFEQYF	TRBV30	TRBJ2-7	TRBD1	NA